The rows below give T cell receptor beta chains drawn from one sample of a study of TIL therapy for anti-PD-1-resistant metastatic lung cancer. This table comes from immunoSEQ multiplex PCR, and its TCRdb copy is limited to in-frame clones, with some not included. This table holds 20,000 or so clones, approximately 83% found once. The sample here was blood, taken at baseline. These receptor sequences come from a person aged 25 to 79 with non-small cell lung cancer. The CDR3 runs from the conserved cysteine through the conserved F or W. Size tells how often a clone was seen (once, few, many) or the class of an expanded clone, and some rows leave it out.

V: TRBV2
size: few
CDR3: CASRAYSANYGYTF

V: TRBV18
size: .
CDR3: CASSPDRVYNEQFF

V: TRBV12-5
size: .
CDR3: CASAAPYGGRDTQYF

V: TRBV7-3
size: .
CDR3: CASSLTWTGERGELFF

V: TRBV2
size: .
CDR3: CASRGSGGETEAFF

V: TRBV12-5
size: .
CDR3: CASDRSSGQGNEKLFF

V: TRBV7-2
size: .
CDR3: CASSSSGTSGGRGQFF

V: TRBV9
size: few
CDR3: CASSVAGTSVGEQFF

V: TRBV28
size: once
CDR3: CASSAQGSYEQYF

V: TRBV29-1
size: once
CDR3: CSVAKHWELVGGQYF

V: TRBV18
size: once
CDR3: CASSPGTGANNQPQHF

V: TRBV4-1
size: few
CDR3: CASSQGQFTDTQYF

V: TRBV19
size: .
CDR3: CASTPPGGLNEQFF

V: TRBV7-2
size: .
CDR3: CASSFTGLAGTDTQYF

V: TRBV18
size: .
CDR3: CASSPLAGGTGELFF

V: TRBV7-3
size: .
CDR3: CASSLGTSGARYQETQYF

V: TRBV11-1
size: few
CDR3: CASSLALVNNEQFF

V: TRBV10-3
size: .
CDR3: CAISESGTQGNTQYF

V: TRBV6-1
size: .
CDR3: CASSGQVSNQPQHF

V: TRBV6-6
size: .
CDR3: CASSSGTDGYTF

V: TRBV19
size: .
CDR3: CASRNTYLEQFF

V: TRBV28
size: .
CDR3: CASRPGQGPGYTF

V: TRBV2
size: .
CDR3: CASSGLAGGVNEQFF

V: TRBV7-6
size: .
CDR3: CASSKKTGANVLTF

V: TRBV6-5
size: .
CDR3: CASSPSGGATEAFF

V: TRBV2
size: .
CDR3: CASSEAIPLAEQFF

V: TRBV4-1
size: .
CDR3: CASSPGAGPNTEAFF

V: TRBV9
size: .
CDR3: CASSPGGVYEQYF

V: TRBV28
size: .
CDR3: CASSPGSLTSYEQYF

V: TRBV5-1
size: .
CDR3: CASSLTFGPLLFAEQYF

V: TRBV27
size: .
CDR3: CATRQGSENEQFF

V: TRBV7-9
size: .
CDR3: CASSPRLSWGYGYTF

V: TRBV7-9
size: .
CDR3: CASSGAGADTQYF

V: TRBV19
size: .
CDR3: CASSAYDRGGWNTEAFF

V: TRBV4-1
size: few
CDR3: CASSQVDGTGELFF